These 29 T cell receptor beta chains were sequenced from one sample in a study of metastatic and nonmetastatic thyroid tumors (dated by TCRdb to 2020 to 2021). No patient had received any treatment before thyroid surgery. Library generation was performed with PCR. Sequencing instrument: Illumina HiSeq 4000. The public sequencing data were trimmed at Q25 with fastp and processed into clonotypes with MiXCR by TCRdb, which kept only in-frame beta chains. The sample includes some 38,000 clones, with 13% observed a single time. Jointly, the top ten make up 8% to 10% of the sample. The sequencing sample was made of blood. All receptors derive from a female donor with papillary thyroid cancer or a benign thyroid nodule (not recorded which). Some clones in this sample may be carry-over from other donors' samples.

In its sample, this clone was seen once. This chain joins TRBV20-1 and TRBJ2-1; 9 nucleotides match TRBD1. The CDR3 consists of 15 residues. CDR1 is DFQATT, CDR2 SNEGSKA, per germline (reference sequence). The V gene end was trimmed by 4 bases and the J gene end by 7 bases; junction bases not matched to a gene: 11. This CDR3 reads CSAKQLTGGRNEQFF. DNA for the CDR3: TGCAGTGCTAAACAATTGACAGGGGGAAGGAATGAGCAGTTCTTC.

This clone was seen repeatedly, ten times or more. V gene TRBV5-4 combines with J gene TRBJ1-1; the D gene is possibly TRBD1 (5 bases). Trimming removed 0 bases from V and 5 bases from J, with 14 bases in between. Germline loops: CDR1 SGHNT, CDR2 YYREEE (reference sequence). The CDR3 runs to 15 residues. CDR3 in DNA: TGTGCCAGCAGCTTGGAGTCAGGGAGGGTAACTGAAGCTTTCTTT. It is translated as CASSLESGRVTEAFF. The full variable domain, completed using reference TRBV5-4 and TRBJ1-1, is ETGVTQSPTHLIKTRGQQVTLRCSSQSGHNTVSWYQQALGQGPQFIFQYYREEENGRGNFPPRFSGLQFPNYSSELNVNALELDDSALYLCASSLESGRVTEAFFGQGTRLTVV.

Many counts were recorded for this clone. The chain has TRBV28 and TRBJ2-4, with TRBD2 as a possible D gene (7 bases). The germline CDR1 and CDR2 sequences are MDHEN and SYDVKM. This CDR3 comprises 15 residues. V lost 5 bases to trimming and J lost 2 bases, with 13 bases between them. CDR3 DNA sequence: TGTGCCAGCAGTCAGGGAGGGGGGTCCAAAAACATTCAGTACTTC. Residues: CASSQGGGSKNIQYF. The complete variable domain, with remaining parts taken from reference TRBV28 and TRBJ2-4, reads DVKVTQSSRYLVKRTGEKVFLECVQDMDHENMFWYRQDPGLGLRLIYFSYDVKMKEKGDIPEGYSVSREKKERFSLILESASTNQTSMYLCASSQGGGSKNIQYFGAGTRLSVL.

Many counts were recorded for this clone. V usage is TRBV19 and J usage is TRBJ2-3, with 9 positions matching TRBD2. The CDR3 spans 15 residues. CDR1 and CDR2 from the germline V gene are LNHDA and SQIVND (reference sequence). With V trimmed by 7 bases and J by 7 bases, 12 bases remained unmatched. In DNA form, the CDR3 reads TGTGCCAGTAAGGAAGCGGGAGGCCCCCCGTATACGCAGTATTTT. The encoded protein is CASKEAGGPPYTQYF.

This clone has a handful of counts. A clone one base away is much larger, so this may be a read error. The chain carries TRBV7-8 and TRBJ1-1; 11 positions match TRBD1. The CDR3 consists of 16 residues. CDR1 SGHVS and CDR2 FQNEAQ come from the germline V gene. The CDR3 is CASRRTGGSMNIEAFF. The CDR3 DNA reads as TGTGCCAGCAGGAGGACAGGGGGCAGTATGAACATTGAAGCTTTCTTT. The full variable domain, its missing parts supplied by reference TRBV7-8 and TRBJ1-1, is GAGVSQSPRYKVAKRGQDVALRCDPISGHVSLFWYQQALGQGPEFLTYFQNEAQLDKSGLPSDRFFAERPEGSVSTLKIQRTQQEDSAVYLCASRRTGGSMNIEAFFGQGTRLTVV.

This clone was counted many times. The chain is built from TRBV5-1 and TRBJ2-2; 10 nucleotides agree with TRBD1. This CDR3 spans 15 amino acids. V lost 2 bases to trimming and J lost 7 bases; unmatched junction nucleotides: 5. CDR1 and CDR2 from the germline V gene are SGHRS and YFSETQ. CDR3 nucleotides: TGCGCCAGCAGCTTAAGGACAGGGGGAATCGGGGAGCTGTTTTTT. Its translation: CASSLRTGGIGELFF. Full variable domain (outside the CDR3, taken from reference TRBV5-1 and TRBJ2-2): KAGVTQTPRYLIKTRGQQVTLSCSPISGHRSVSWYQQTPGQGLQFLFEYFSETQRNKGNFPGRFSGRQFSNSRSEMNVSTLELGDSALYLCASSLRTGGIGELFFGEGSRLTVL.

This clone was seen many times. This CDR3 reads CAIRGRTSTDTQYF. The CDR3 bases are TGTGCCATCCGGGGACGTACTAGCACAGATACGCAGTATTTT. The rearrangement uses TRBV6-1 and TRBJ2-3; D is tentatively TRBD1 or TRBD2 (5 bases each). The CDR3 contains 14 residues. Germline assignment: CDR1 MNHNS and CDR2 SASEGT. The ends were cut back, 10 bases at V and 0 bases at J, with 14 bases in the middle.

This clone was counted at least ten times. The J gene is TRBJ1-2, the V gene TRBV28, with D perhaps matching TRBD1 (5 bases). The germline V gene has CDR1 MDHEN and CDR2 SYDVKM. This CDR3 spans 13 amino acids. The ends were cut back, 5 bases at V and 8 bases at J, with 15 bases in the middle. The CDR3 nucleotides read TGTGCCAGCAGTCTCTCCGGGGCGGGGGGCTACACCTTC. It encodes CASSLSGAGGYTF.

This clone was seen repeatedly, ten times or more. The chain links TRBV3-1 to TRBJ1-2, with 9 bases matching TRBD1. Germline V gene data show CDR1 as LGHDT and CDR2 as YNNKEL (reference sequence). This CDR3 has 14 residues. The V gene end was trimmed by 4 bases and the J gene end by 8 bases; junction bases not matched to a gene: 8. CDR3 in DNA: TGTGCCAGCAGCCCAACCGGGACAGGGCGGGGCTACACCTTC. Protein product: CASSPTGTGRGYTF.

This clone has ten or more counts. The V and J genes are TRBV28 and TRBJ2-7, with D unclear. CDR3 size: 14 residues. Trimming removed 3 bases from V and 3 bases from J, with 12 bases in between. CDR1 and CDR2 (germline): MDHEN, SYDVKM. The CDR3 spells CASSFSASLYEQYF. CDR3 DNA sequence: TGTGCCAGCAGTTTTTCGGCTAGTCTCTACGAGCAGTACTTC.

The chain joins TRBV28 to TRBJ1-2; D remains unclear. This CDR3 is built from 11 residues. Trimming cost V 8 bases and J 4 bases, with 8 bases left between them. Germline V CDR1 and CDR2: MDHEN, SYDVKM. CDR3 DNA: TGTGCCAGCGCAGTTGCCTATGGCTACACCTTC. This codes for CASAVAYGYTF.

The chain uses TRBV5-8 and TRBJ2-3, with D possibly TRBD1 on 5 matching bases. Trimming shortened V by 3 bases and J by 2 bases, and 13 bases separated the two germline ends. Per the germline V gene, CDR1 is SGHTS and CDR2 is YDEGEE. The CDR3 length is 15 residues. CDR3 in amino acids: CASSSPRQYTDTQYF. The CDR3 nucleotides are TGTGCCAGCAGCTCCCCCCGACAGTACACAGATACGCAGTATTTT.

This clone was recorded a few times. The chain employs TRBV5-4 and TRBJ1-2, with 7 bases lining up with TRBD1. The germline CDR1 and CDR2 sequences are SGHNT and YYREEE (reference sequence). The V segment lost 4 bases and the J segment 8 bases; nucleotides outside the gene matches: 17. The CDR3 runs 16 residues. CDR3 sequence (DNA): TGTGCCAGCAGCGAGGATAGGGGGCCAGGGCACTCCGGCTACACCTTC. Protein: CASSEDRGPGHSGYTF.

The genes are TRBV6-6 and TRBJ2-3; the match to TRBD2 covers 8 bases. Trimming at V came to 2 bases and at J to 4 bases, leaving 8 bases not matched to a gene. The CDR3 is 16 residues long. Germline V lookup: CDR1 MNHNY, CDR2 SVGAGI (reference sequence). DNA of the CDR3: TGTGCCAGCAGTTACCTGCCGGGGGGGCCATCAGATACGCAGTATTTT. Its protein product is CASSYLPGGPSDTQYF.

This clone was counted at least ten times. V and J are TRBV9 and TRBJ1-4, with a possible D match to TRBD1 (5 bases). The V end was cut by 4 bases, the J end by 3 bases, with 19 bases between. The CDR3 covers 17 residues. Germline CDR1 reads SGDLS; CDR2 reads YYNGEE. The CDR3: CASSPRGSRLSNEKLFF. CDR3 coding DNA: TGTGCCAGCAGCCCTCGGGGGAGCCGCCTCTCTAATGAAAAACTGTTTTTT.

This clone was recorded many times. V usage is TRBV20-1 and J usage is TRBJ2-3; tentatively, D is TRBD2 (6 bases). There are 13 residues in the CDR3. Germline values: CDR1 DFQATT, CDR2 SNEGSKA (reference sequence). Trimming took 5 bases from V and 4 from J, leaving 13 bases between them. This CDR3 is CSALARSADTQYF. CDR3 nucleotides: TGCAGTGCTCTAGCGCGCTCAGCAGATACGCAGTATTTT.

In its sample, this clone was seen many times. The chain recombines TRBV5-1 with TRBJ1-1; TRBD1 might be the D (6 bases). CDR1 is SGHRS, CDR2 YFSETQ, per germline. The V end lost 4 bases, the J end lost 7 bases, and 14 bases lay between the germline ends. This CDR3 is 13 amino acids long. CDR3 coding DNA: TGCGCCAGCAGCCCCAGGGGATCCCATGAAGCTTTCTTT. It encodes CASSPRGSHEAFF. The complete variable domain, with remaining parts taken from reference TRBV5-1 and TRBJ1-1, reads KAGVTQTPRYLIKTRGQQVTLSCSPISGHRSVSWYQQTPGQGLQFLFEYFSETQRNKGNFPGRFSGRQFSNSRSEMNVSTLELGDSALYLCASSPRGSHEAFFGQGTRLTVV.

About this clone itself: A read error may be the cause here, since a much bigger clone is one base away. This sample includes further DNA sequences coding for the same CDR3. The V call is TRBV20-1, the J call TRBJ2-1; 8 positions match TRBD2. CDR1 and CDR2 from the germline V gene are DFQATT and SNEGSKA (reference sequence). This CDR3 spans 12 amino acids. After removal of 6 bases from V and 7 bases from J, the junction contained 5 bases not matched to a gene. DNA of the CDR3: TGCAGTGCCAATCGGGAGGGGAATGAGCAGTTCTTC. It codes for CSANREGNEQFF.

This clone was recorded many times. The CDR3 protein is CASSSLAGEVNEQYF. The CDR3 DNA is TGTGCCAGTAGTTCCCTAGCGGGAGAAGTCAACGAGCAGTACTTC. The chain recombines TRBV19 with TRBJ2-7; 10 bases map to TRBD2. With V trimmed by 5 bases and J by 5 bases, 9 bases remained unmatched. Germline V gene data show CDR1 as LNHDA and CDR2 as SQIVND (reference sequence). CDR3 length equals 15 residues.

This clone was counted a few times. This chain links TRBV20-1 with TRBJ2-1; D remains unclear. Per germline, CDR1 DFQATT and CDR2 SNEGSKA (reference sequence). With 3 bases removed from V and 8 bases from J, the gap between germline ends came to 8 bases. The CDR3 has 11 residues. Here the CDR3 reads CSASPVDEQFF. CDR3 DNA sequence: TGCAGTGCTAGTCCGGTGGATGAGCAGTTCTTC.

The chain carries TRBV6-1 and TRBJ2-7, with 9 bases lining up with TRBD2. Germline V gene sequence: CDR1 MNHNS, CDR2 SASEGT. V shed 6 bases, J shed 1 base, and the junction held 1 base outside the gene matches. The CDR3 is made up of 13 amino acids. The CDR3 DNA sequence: TGTGCCAGCAGGAGCGGGGGGTCCTACGAGCAGTACTTC. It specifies CASRSGGSYEQYF.

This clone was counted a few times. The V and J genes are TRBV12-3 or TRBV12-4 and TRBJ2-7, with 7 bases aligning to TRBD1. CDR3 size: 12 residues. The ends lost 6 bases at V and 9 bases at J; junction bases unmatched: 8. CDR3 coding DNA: TGTGCCAGCAGAGAGAGGGGGCTTGGGCAGTACTTC. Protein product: CASRERGLGQYF.

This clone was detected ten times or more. This CDR3 is CASSQVGNSGSYEQYF. The DNA for the CDR3 is TGCGCCAGCAGCCAAGTAGGTAATAGCGGTTCCTACGAGCAGTACTTC. The gene calls are TRBV4-1 and TRBJ2-7; possibly TRBD2 for D (6 bases). The germline V and J ends were trimmed by 1 base and 1 base, with 14 bases remaining between them. Per the germline V gene, CDR1 is MGHRA and CDR2 is YSYEKL. The CDR3 is made up of 16 amino acids.

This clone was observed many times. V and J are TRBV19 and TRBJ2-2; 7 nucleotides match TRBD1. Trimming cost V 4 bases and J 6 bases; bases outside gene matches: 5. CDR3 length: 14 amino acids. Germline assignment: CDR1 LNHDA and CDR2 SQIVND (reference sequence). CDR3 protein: CASSTLDRAGELFF. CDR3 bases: TGTGCCAGTAGTACCTTAGACAGGGCCGGGGAGCTGTTTTTT. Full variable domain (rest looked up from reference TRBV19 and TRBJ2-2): DGGITQSPKYLFRKEGQNVTLSCEQNLNHDAMYWYRQDPGQGLRLIYYSQIVNDFQKGDIAEGYSVSREKKESFPLTVTSAQKNPTAFYLCASSTLDRAGELFFGEGSRLTVL.

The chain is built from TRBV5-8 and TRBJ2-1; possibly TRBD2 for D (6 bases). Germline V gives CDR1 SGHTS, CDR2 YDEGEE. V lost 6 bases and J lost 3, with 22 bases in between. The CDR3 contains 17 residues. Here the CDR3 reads CASTSEGRRNGYNEQFF. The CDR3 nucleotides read TGTGCCAGCACCTCGGAGGGAAGGAGGAACGGCTACAATGAGCAGTTCTTC.

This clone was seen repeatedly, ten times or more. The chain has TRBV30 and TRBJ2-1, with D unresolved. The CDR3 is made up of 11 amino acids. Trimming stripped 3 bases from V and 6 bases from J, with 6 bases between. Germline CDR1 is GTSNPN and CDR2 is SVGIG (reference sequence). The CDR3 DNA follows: TGTGCCTGGAGCTACCCCAATGAGCAGTTCTTC. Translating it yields CAWSYPNEQFF.

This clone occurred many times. CDR3 in amino acids: CSALYTSGSHGTQYF. Here the CDR3 DNA reads TGCAGTGCTTTATACACTAGCGGGAGTCACGGTACGCAGTATTTT. The chain is built from TRBV20-1 and TRBJ2-3, with 11 positions matching TRBD2. The germline V gene encodes CDR1 DFQATT and CDR2 SNEGSKA (reference sequence). This CDR3 spans 15 amino acids. Trimming cost V 5 bases and J 8 bases; bases outside gene matches: 12.

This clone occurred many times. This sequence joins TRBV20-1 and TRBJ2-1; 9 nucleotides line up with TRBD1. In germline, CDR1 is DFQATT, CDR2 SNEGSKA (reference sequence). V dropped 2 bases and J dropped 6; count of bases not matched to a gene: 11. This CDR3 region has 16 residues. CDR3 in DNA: TGCAGTGCTAGATCATTGCACAGGGGGCGCTTCAATGAGCAGTTCTTC. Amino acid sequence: CSARSLHRGRFNEQFF.

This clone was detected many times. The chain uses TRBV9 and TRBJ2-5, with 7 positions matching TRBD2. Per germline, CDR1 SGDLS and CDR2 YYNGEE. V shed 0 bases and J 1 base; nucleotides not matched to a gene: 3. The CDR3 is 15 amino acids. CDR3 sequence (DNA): TGTGCCAGCAGCGTAGGGCCTAGCGGCCAAGAGACCCAGTACTTC. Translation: CASSVGPSGQETQYF. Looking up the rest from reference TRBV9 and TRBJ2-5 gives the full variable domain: DSGVTQTPKHLITATGQRVTLRCSPRSGDLSVYWYQQSLDQGLQFLIQYYNGEERAKGNILERFSAQQFPDLHSELNLSSLELGDSALYFCASSVGPSGQETQYFGPGTRLLVL.